The present T cell receptor (beta chain) was sequenced within a study of shared clonotypes between healthy human individuals. On the study more broadly: Ranging from 18 to 49 in age, donors were a couple of women and three men.

Using approximately 200 ng DNA, around 30,000 T cell genomes, the sorted-subset replicate PCRs were run. Sequencing used immunoSEQ multiplex PCR; TCRdb keeps in-frame clones, though not all of them. The table has millions of clones, 95% seen once; the top ten hold more than 0.1%. Study-wide points: Rarefaction gave evidence that sorted-subset sequencing remained incomplete despite large depth. Shared clonotypes across all four donors exceeded non-shared ones in generation probability.

CDR3 length: 16 amino acids. Losses at the gene ends were 5 bases for V and 7 bases for J; bases not matched to a gene: 11. The V gene's germline CDR1 is LNHDA and CDR2 SQIVND (reference sequence). About this clone itself: Its antigen is still unknown.

The genes are TRBV19 and TRBJ1-2, with 12 bases aligning to TRBD1. The sequence was obtained from a man between 18 and 35 years old in good health. The specimen sequenced was naive CD4+ T cells sorted from blood. Regarding subset: CD45RA+ positively selected. CDR3 sequence (DNA): TGTGCCAGTAGTCCCGGGACAGGGGGCGTAGAAGGTGGCTACACCTTC. This gives the protein CASSPGTGGVEGGYTF.